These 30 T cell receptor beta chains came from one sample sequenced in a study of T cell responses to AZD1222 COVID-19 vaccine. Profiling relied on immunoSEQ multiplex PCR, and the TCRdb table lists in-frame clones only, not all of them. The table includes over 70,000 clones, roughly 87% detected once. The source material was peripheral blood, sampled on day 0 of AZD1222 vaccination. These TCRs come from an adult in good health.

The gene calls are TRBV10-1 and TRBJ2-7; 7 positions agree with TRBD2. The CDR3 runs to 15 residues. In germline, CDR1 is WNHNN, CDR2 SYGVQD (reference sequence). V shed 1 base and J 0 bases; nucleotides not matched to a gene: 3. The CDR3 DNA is TGCGCCAGCAGTGAGTACCGCGGGAGCTCCTACGAGCAGTACTTC. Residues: CASSEYRGSSYEQYF.

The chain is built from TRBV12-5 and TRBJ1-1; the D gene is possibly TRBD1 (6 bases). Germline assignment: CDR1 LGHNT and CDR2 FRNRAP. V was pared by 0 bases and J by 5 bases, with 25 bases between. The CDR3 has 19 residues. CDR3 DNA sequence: TGTGCTAGTGGTTTGGTAGTACACGCACAGGGCAATCAACAGACTGAAGCTTTCTTT. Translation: CASGLVVHAQGNQQTEAFF.

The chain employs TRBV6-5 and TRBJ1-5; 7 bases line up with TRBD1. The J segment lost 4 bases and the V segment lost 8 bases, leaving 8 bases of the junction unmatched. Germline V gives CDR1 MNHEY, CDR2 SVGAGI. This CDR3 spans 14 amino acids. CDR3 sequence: CASGPGGFNQPQHF. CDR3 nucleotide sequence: TGTGCCAGCGGACCAGGGGGGTTTAATCAGCCCCAGCATTTT.

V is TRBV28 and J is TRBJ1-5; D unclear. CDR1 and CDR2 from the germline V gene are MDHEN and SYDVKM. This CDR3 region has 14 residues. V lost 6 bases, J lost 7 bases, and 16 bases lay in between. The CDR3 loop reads CASSRVDWRQPQHF. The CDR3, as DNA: TGTGCCAGCAGCCGGGTTGATTGGAGGCAGCCCCAGCATTTT.

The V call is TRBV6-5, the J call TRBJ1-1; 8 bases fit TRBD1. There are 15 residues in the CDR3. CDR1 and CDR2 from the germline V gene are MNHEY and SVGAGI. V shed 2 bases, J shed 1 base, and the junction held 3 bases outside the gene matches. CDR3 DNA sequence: TGTGCCAGCAGTTACGGCCAGGGGGCGAACACTGAAGCTTTCTTT. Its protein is CASSYGQGANTEAFF.

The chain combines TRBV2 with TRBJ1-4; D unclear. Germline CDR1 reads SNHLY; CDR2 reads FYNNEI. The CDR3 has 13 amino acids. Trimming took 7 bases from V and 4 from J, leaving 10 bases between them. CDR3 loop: CASTRRNNEKLFF. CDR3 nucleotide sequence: TGTGCCAGCACCCGCAGAAATAATGAAAAACTGTTTTTT. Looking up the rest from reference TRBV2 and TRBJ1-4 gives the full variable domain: EPEVTQTPSHQVTQMGQEVILRCVPISNHLYFYWYRQILGQKVEFLVSFYNNEISEKSEIFDDQFSVERPDGSNFTLKIRSTKLEDSAMYFCASTRRNNEKLFFGSGTQLSVL.

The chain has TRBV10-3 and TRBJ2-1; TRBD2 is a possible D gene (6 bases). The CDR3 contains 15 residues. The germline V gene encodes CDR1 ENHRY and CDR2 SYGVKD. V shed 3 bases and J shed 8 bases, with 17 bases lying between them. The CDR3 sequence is CAISEKGTGGDEQFF. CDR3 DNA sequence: TGTGCCATCAGTGAAAAGGGGACTGGCGGTGATGAGCAGTTCTTC.

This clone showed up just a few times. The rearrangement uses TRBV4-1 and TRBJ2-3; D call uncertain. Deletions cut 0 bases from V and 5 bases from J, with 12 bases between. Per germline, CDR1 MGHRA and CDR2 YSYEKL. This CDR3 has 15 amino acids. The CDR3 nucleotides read TGCGCCAGCAGCCAAGAACTTCCCTTGGGAGATACGCAGTATTTT. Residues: CASSQELPLGDTQYF.

CDR3 loop: CASSVTENTEAFF. The CDR3 region has the DNA TGTGCCAGCAGCGTGACGGAGAACACTGAAGCTTTCTTT. This chain connects TRBV11-2 to TRBJ1-1, with D uncertain. The CDR3 covers 13 residues. Trimming pared 5 bases from V and 1 base from J, leaving 8 bases between. The V gene's germline CDR1 is SGHAT and CDR2 FQNNGV.

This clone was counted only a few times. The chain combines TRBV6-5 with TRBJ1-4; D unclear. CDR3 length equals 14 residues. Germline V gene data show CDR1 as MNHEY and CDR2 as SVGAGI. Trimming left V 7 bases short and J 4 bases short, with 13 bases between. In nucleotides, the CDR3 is TGTGCCAGCACTTCGTCATGGGGTAATGAAAAACTGTTTTTT. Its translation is CASTSSWGNEKLFF.

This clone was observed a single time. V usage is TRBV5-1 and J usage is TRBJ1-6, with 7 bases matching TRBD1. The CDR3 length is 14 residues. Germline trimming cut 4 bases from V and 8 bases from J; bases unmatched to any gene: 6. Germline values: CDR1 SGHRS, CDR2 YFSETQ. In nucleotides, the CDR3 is TGCGCCAGCAGCCCCGACAGGGTGGATTCACCCCTCCACTTT. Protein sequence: CASSPDRVDSPLHF.

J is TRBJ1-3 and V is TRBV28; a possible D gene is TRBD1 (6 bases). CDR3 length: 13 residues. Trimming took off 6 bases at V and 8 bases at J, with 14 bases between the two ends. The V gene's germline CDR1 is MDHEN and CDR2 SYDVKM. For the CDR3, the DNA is TGTGCCAGCAGACCTACAGGGTTGGACACCATATATTTT. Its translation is CASRPTGLDTIYF.

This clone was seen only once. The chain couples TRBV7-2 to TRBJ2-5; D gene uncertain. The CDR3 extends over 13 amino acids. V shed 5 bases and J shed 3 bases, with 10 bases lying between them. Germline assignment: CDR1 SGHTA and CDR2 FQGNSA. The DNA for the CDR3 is TGTGCCAGCAGCGCCCGGGCCGAAGAGACCCAGTACTTC. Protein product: CASSARAEETQYF.

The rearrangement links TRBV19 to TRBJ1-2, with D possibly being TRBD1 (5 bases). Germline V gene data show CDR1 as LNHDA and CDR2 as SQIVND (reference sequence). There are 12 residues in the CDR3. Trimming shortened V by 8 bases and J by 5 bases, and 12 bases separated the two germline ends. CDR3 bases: TGTGCCAGTCAGGGACGCGTATATGGCTACACCTTC. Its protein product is CASQGRVYGYTF.

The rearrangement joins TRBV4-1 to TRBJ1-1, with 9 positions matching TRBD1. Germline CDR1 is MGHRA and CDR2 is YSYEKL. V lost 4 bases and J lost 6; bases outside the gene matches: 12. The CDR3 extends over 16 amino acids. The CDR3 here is CASSLPLGQGGAEAFF. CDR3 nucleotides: TGCGCCAGCAGCCTGCCCCTGGGACAGGGAGGCGCTGAAGCTTTCTTT.

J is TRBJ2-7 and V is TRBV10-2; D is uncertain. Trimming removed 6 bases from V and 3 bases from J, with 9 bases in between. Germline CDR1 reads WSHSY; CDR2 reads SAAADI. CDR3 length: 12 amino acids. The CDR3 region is CASRTGLYEQYF. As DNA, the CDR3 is TGCGCCAGCAGAACCGGGCTCTACGAGCAGTACTTC.

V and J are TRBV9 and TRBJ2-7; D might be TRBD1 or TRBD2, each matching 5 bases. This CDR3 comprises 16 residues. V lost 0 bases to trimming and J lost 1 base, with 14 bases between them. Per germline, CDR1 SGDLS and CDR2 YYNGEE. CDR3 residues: CASSVVGANPSYEQYF. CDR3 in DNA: TGTGCCAGCAGCGTAGTCGGGGCCAACCCTTCCTACGAGCAGTACTTC.

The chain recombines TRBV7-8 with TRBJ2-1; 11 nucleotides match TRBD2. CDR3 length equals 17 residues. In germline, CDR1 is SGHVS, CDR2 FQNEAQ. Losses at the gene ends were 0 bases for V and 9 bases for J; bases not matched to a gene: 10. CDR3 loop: CASSLATASGRRGEQFF. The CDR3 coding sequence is TGTGCCAGCAGCTTAGCCACGGCTAGCGGGAGGAGAGGTGAGCAGTTCTTC.

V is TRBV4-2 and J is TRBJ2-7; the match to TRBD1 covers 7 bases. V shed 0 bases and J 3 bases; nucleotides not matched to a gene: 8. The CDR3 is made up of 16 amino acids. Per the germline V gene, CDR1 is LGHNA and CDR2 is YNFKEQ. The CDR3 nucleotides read TGTGCCAGCAGCCAAGATTTAGGGGACAGAGTCTACGAGCAGTACTTC. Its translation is CASSQDLGDRVYEQYF.

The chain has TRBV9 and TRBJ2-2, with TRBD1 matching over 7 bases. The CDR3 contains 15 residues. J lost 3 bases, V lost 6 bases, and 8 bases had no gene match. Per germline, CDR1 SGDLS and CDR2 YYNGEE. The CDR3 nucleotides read TGTGCCAGCAACCAGGGGGTGAGGGACACCGGGGAGCTGTTTTTT. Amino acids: CASNQGVRDTGELFF.

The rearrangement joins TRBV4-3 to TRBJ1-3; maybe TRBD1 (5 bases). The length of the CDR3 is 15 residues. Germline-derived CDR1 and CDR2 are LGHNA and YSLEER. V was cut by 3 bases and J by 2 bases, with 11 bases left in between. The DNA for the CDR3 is TGCGCCAGCAGCCAGACAGAGCAGGCTGGAAACACCATATATTTT. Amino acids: CASSQTEQAGNTIYF.

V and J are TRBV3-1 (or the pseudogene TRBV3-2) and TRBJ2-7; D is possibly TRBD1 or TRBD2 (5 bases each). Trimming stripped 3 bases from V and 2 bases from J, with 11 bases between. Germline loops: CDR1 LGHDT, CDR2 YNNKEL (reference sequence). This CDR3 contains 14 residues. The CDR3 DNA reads TGTGCCAGCAGCCAGGGACGGACAACCTACGAGCAGTACTTC. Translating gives CASSQGRTTYEQYF.

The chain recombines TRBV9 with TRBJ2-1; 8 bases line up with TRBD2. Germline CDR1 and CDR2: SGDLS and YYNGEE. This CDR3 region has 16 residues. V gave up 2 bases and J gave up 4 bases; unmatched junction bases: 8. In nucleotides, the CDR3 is TGTGCCAGCAGCGTCGACGACGGGAGGGTATACAATGAGCAGTTCTTC. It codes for CASSVDDGRVYNEQFF.

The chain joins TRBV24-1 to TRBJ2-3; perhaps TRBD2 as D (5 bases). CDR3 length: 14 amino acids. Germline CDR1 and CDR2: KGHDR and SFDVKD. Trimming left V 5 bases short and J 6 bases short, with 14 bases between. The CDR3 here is CATSVGLGWDTQYF. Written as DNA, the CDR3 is TGTGCCACCAGTGTTGGACTGGGGTGGGATACGCAGTATTTT.

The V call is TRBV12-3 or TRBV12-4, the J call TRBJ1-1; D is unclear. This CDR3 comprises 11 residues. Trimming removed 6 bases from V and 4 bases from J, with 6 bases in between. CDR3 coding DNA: TGTGCCAGCAGGTGGGGCACTGAAGCTTTCTTT. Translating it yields CASRWGTEAFF.

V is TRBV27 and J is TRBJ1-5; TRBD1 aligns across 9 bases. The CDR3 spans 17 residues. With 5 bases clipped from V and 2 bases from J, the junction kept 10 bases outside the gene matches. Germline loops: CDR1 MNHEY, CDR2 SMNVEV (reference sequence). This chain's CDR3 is CASSQVPDRGGNQPQHF. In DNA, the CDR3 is TGTGCCAGCAGTCAAGTTCCGGACAGGGGTGGCAATCAGCCCCAGCATTTT.

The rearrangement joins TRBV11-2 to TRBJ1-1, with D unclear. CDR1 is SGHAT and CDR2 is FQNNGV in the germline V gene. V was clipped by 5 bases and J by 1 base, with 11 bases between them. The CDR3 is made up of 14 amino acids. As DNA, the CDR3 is TGTGCCAGCAGCACTAGTGTTGCGAACACTGAAGCTTTCTTT. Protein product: CASSTSVANTEAFF. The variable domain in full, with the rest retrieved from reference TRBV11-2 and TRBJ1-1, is EAGVAQSPRYKIIEKRQSVAFWCNPISGHATLYWYQQILGQGPKLLIQFQNNGVVDDSQLPKDRFSAERLKGVDSTLKIQPAKLEDSAVYLCASSTSVANTEAFFGQGTRLTVV.

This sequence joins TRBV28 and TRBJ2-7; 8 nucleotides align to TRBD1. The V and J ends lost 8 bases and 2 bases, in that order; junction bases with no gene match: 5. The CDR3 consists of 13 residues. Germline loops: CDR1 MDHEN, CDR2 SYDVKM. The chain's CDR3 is CASQTGVTYEQYF. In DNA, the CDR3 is TGTGCCAGCCAGACAGGGGTTACCTACGAGCAGTACTTC. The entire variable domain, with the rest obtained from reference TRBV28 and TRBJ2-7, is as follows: DVKVTQSSRYLVKRTGEKVFLECVQDMDHENMFWYRQDPGLGLRLIYFSYDVKMKEKGDIPEGYSVSREKKERFSLILESASTNQTSMYLCASQTGVTYEQYFGPGTRLTVT.

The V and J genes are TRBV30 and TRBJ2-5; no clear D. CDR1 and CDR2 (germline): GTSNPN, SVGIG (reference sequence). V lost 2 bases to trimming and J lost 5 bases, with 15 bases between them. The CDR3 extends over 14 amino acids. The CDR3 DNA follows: TGTGCCTGGAGTCCGTCAGGAAACTTGGAGACCCAGTACTTC. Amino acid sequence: CAWSPSGNLETQYF.

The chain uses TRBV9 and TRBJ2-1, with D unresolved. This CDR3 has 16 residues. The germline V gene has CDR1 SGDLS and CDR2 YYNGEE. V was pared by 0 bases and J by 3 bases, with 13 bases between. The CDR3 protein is CASSVELLTDYNEQFF. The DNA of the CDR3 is TGTGCCAGCAGCGTAGAGTTACTAACGGACTACAATGAGCAGTTCTTC.